This TCR beta chain was obtained from a study of radiation and T cells in renal cell carcinoma. There are 12 residues in the CDR3. Germline V gene lookup returns CDR1 SGHRS and CDR2 YFSETQ. The germline V and J ends were trimmed by 0 bases and 4 bases, with 4 bases remaining between them. Findings and caveats of the study: Top tumor clonotypes rose in blood 2 weeks post-radiation, then contracted.

This clone has only a few counts. Antigen: not known. Time point denoted: baseline pretreatment blood. The treatment: 15 Gy SBRT to primary tumor, nephrectomy 4 weeks later. This renal cell carcinoma was of the clear cell type. Assay used: immunoSEQ multiplex PCR; TCRdb lists only in-frame clones, some missing. Among some 150,000 clones, around 78% were seen once, and the ten largest hold 20% to 25%. The TCR originated in a woman aged 50 to 60 with renal cell carcinoma. J is TRBJ1-2 and V is TRBV5-1; no definite D call. This specimen was blood, taken from a patient whose treatment included radiotherapy and nephrectomy. The CDR3 loop reads CASSLAGYGYTF. CDR3 DNA sequence: TGCGCCAGCAGCTTGGCGGGCTATGGCTACACCTTC.